Following are 14 T cell receptor beta chains from one sample sequenced in a study of blood T cell repertoires in COVID-19. Produced via immunoSEQ multiplex PCR; TCRdb's table is partial and in-frame only. The data hold some 270,000 clones, with roughly four fifths observed a single time. The sample taken for sequencing was peripheral blood. The origin of the receptors is a person aged 70 to 85 with COVID-19, enrolled during active disease.

This clone was picked up a small number of times. The rearrangement uses TRBV5-4 and TRBJ2-7; TRBD2 agrees at 8 bases. This CDR3 comprises 13 residues. Germline assignment: CDR1 SGHNT and CDR2 YYREEE (reference sequence). V shed 3 bases and J 4 bases; nucleotides not matched to a gene: 3. The CDR3 reads CASSSGGLYEQYF. The CDR3 nucleotides read TGTGCCAGCAGCTCGGGGGGGCTTTACGAGCAGTACTTC.

This chain connects TRBV6-2 or TRBV6-3 to TRBJ2-5; D gene ambiguous. V gave up 0 bases and J gave up 7 bases, with 15 bases separating them. This CDR3 has 15 amino acids. CDR1 is MNHEY and CDR2 is SVGEGT in the germline V gene. The CDR3 coding sequence is TGTGCCAGCAGTTACTCGACGGCCCGGGTGACGACCCAGTACTTC. It specifies CASSYSTARVTTQYF.

Only one count was recorded for this clone. V gene TRBV7-2 combines with J gene TRBJ1-5; D may be TRBD1 (5 bases). The V end lost 8 bases, the J end lost 7 bases, and 9 bases lay between the germline ends. The V gene's germline CDR1 is SGHTA and CDR2 FQGNSA. This CDR3 has 11 residues. The CDR3: CASGTGQPQHF. In nucleotides, the CDR3 is TGTGCCAGCGGGACTGGGCAGCCCCAGCATTTT.

The CDR3 DNA follows: TGTGCCAGCAGCCAAGATCGGGGGGCCTGGCAAGAGACCCAGTACTTC. Translating gives CASSQDRGAWQETQYF. The rearrangement links TRBV3-1 (or the pseudogene TRBV3-2) to TRBJ2-5; maybe TRBD2 (7 bases). The length of the CDR3 is 16 residues. Germline CDR1 is LGHDT and CDR2 is YNNKEL (reference sequence). Between the trimmed V and J ends, which lost 0 bases and 2 bases, there was a span of 13 bases.

CDR3 loop: CSVTRRDELFF. The CDR3 DNA reads TGCAGTGTAACACGCCGGGATGAACTGTTTTTT. This chain links TRBV20-1 with TRBJ1-4; D not certain. V lost 7 bases, J lost 12 bases, and 15 bases lay in between. The CDR3 loop spans 11 amino acids. Germline V CDR1 and CDR2: DFQATT, SNEGSKA (reference sequence).

The chain joins TRBV7-9 to TRBJ1-3; 7 bases are a match to TRBD1. This CDR3 contains 17 residues. Trimming cost V 5 bases and J 5 bases; bases outside gene matches: 15. The germline V gene encodes CDR1 SEHNR and CDR2 FQNEAQ (reference sequence). The CDR3 sequence: CASSPPGVRQGRNTIYF. For the CDR3, the DNA is TGTGCCAGCAGCCCCCCCGGCGTCCGACAGGGCAGAAACACCATATATTTT.

J is TRBJ2-3 and V is TRBV5-4; D may be TRBD2 (6 bases). The CDR3 sequence is 15 residues long. V was cut by 1 base and J by 1 base, with 10 bases left in between. In germline, CDR1 is SGHNT, CDR2 YYREEE (reference sequence). The CDR3 DNA is TGTGCCAGCAGCTTGCCAACGGGGGGCACAGATACGCAGTATTTT. It is translated as CASSLPTGGTDTQYF.

The rearrangement uses TRBV7-3 and TRBJ1-1, with unresolved D. The CDR3 is 15 residues long. Germline values: CDR1 SGHTA, CDR2 FQGTGA. V was cut by 5 bases and J by 1 base, with 14 bases left in between. The CDR3 bases are TGTGCCAGCAGCCCCGGACGGGGAGAGAACACTGAAGCTTTCTTT. Translating it yields CASSPGRGENTEAFF.

Comment on this clone: The sample has other DNA sequences that encode this CDR3 too. The chain combines TRBV18 with TRBJ2-7; D is possibly TRBD1 (5 bases). The CDR3 has 13 amino acids. CDR1 is KGHSH, CDR2 LQKENI, per germline. The V end was cut by 3 bases, the J end by 6 bases, with 12 bases between. CDR3 sequence (DNA): TGTGCCAGCTCACCCTCAGGGAATGGCGAGCAGTACTTC. Its translation: CASSPSGNGEQYF. Full variable domain (outside the CDR3, taken from reference TRBV18 and TRBJ2-7): NAGVMQNPRHLVRRRGQEARLRCSPMKGHSHVYWYRQLPEEGLKFMVYLQKENIIDESGMPKERFSAEFPKEGPSILRIQQVVRGDSAAYFCASSPSGNGEQYFGPGTRLTVT.

The J gene is TRBJ2-7, the V gene TRBV7-8, with D unresolved. The CDR3 consists of 13 residues. V gave up 1 base and J gave up 2 bases, with 6 bases separating them. Germline V gives CDR1 SGHVS, CDR2 FQNEAQ. In DNA form, the CDR3 reads TGTGCCAGCAGCTTAGGGAGAACCTACGAGCAGTACTTC. It encodes CASSLGRTYEQYF.

V gene TRBV3-1 (or the pseudogene TRBV3-2) combines with J gene TRBJ2-1; D perhaps matches TRBD2 (6 bases). V was cut by 0 bases and J by 8 bases, with 11 bases left in between. The CDR3 spans 14 residues. Germline CDR1 reads LGHDT; CDR2 reads YNNKEL (reference sequence). For the CDR3, the DNA is TGTGCCAGCAGCCAAGATTGGAGGGACGATGAGCAGTTCTTC. It translates to CASSQDWRDDEQFF.

This rearrangement joins TRBV18 to TRBJ2-1; 11 positions agree with TRBD2. The CDR3 spans 15 residues. The germline CDR1 and CDR2 sequences are KGHSH and LQKENI. V lost 2 bases, J lost 7 bases, and 4 bases stayed unmatched. The CDR3 DNA sequence: TGTGCCAGCTCACCAACTAGCGGGGGTTCGAATGAGCAGTTCTTC. Protein sequence: CASSPTSGGSNEQFF.

This CDR3 reads CASRDLAGINEQFF. Here the CDR3 DNA reads TGTGCCAGCAGGGATCTAGCGGGAATAAATGAGCAGTTCTTC. The chain has TRBV6-6 and TRBJ2-1; 9 bases are a match to TRBD2. Germline V gene data show CDR1 as MNHNY and CDR2 as SVGAGI (reference sequence). CDR3 length: 14 amino acids. Trimming at V came to 6 bases and at J to 7 bases, leaving 7 bases not matched to a gene.

This chain joins TRBV5-1 and TRBJ2-7; no clear D. Germline CDR1 and CDR2: SGHRS and YFSETQ. Trimming pared 0 bases from V and 5 bases from J, leaving 15 bases between. The CDR3 length is 15 residues. The CDR3 coding sequence is TGCGCCAGCAGCTTGGCAGGCGCCCTAACCAACGAGCAGTACTTC. Translated: CASSLAGALTNEQYF.